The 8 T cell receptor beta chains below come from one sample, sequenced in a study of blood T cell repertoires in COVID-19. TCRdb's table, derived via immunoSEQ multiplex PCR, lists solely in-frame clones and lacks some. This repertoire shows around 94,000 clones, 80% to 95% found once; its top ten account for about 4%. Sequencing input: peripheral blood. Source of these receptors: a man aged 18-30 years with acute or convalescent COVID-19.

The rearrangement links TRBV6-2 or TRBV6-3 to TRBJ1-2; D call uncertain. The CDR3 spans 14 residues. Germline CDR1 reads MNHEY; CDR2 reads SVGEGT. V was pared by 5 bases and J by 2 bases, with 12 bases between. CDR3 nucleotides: TGTGCCAGCAGTGTTATAGAGACAAACTATGGCTACACCTTC. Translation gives CASSVIETNYGYTF.

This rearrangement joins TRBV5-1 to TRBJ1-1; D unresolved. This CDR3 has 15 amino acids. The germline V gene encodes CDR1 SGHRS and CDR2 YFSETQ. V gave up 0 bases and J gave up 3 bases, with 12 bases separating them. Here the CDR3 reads CASSLEDYGDTEAFF. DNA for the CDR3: TGCGCCAGCAGCTTGGAGGACTACGGGGACACTGAAGCTTTCTTT.

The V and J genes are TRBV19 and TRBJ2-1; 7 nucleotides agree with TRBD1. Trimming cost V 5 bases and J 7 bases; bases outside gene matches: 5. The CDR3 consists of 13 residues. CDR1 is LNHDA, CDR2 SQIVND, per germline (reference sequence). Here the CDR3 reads CASSPEQGNEQFF. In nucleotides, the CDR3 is TGTGCCAGTAGTCCGGAACAGGGGAATGAGCAGTTCTTC.

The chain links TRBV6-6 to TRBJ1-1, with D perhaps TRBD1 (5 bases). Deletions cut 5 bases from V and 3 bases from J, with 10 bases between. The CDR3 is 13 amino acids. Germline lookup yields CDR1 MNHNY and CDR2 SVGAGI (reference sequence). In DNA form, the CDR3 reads TGTGCCAGCAGTAACCGGGGGTACACTGAAGCTTTCTTT. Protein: CASSNRGYTEAFF.

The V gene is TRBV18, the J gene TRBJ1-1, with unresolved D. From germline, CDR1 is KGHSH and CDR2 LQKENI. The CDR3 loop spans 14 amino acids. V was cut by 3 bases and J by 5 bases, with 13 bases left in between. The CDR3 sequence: CASSPNPDGTEAFF. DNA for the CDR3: TGTGCCAGCTCACCGAATCCCGACGGGACTGAAGCTTTCTTT. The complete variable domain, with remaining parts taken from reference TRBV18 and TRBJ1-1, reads NAGVMQNPRHLVRRRGQEARLRCSPMKGHSHVYWYRQLPEEGLKFMVYLQKENIIDESGMPKERFSAEFPKEGPSILRIQQVVRGDSAAYFCASSPNPDGTEAFFGQGTRLTVV.

CDR3 sequence: CASTRGPADRSTDTQYF. The CDR3 nucleotides read TGTGCCAGCACAAGGGGCCCGGCGGACCGTAGCACAGATACGCAGTATTTT. The chain couples TRBV7-6 to TRBJ2-3, with TRBD1 as a possible D gene (5 bases). The germline CDR1 and CDR2 sequences are SGHVS and FNYEAQ. CDR3 size: 17 residues. The ends were cut back, 7 bases at V and 0 bases at J, with 20 bases in the middle.

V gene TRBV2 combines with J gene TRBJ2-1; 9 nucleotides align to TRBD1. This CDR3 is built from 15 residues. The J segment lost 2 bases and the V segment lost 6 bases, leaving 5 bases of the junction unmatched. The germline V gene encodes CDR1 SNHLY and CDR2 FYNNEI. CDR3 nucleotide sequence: TGTGCCAGCAGGGGTGGACAGGGGCCCTACAATGAGCAGTTCTTC. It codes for CASRGGQGPYNEQFF.

The CDR3 DNA reads TGTGCCAGCAGACCAGACAGGGGGCGATCGGTTCTGGAAGCTTTCTTT. Its protein is CASRPDRGRSVLEAFF. The chain has TRBV7-9 and TRBJ1-1; 10 nucleotides match TRBD1. With V trimmed by 6 bases and J by 8 bases, 15 bases remained unmatched. CDR3 length: 16 residues. Per germline, CDR1 SEHNR and CDR2 FQNEAQ (reference sequence).